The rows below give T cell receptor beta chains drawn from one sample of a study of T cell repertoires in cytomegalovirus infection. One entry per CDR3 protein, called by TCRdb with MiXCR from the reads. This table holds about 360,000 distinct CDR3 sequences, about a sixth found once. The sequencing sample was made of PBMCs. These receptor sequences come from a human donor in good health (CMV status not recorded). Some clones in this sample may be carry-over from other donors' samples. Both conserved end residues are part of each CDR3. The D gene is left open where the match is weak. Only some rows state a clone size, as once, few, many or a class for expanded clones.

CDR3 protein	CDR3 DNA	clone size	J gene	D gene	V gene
CASSSLSVPEQFF	TGTGCCAGCAGCTCCTTATCAGTGCCCGAGCAGTTCTTC	few	TRBJ2-1	NA	TRBV7-9
CASSLALDRGYNEQFF	TGTGCCAGCAGCTTAGCTTTGGACAGGGGTTACAATGAGCAGTTCTTC	many	TRBJ2-1	TRBD1	TRBV7-2
CASRIHNQPQHF	TGTGCCAGCAGAATTCACAATCAGCCCCAGCATTTT	few	TRBJ1-5	NA	TRBV27
CASSPRENTEAFF	TGTGCCAGCAGTCCACGGGAGAACACTGAAGCTTTCTTT	many	TRBJ1-1	NA	TRBV6-1
CASSHGAANSPLHF	TGTGCCAGCAGCCACGGAGCGGCGAATTCACCCCTCCACTTT	many	TRBJ1-6	NA	TRBV12-3/TRBV12-4
CASTDRANTEAFF	TGTGCCAGCACCGACAGGGCTAACACTGAAGCTTTCTTT	NA	TRBJ1-1	TRBD1	TRBV6-6
CASNEFGLAGAASYNEQFF	TGTGCCAGCAATGAATTCGGCCTAGCGGGAGCTGCCTCCTACAATGAGCAGTTCTTC	few	TRBJ2-1	TRBD2	TRBV6-1
CASSQEGRDEQYF	TGTGCCAGCAGCCAAGAGGGGAGGGACGAGCAGTACTTC	NA	TRBJ2-7	TRBD2	TRBV4-2
CSVHGRTGGDEQYF	TGCAGCGTACATGGGAGGACAGGGGGCGACGAGCAGTACTTC	NA	TRBJ2-7	TRBD1	TRBV29-1
CASADRGRTDTQYF	TGTGCCAGCGCGGACCGGGGGCGGACAGATACGCAGTATTTT	NA	TRBJ2-3	NA	TRBV19
CASSVLEPDQETQYF	TGTGCCAGCAGCGTGTTGGAGCCCGACCAAGAGACCCAGTACTTC	NA	TRBJ2-5	NA	TRBV11-2
CASTPDRENTEAFF	TGTGCCAGCACGCCCGACAGGGAGAACACTGAAGCTTTCTTT	once	TRBJ1-1	TRBD1	TRBV14
CASSLAGGGHNEQFF	TGTGCCAGCAGCTTGGCGGGGGGCGGACACAATGAGCAGTTCTTC	many	TRBJ2-1	TRBD2	TRBV7-8
CASSQTYPLRSGSDTQYF	TGCGCCAGCAGCCAAACTTATCCCCTCCGGAGCGGGAGTGATACGCAGTATTTT	NA	TRBJ2-3	TRBD2	TRBV4-3
CASSPNLVQPQHF	TGTGCCAGCAGCCCAAACCTTGTACAGCCCCAGCATTTT	many	TRBJ1-5	NA	TRBV7-2
CASSLVADEQFF	TGTGCCAGCAGCTTAGTCGCGGATGAGCAGTTCTTC	NA	TRBJ2-1	NA	TRBV7-9
CSSLLSRIDTQYF	TGCAGTTCCCTCCTTAGCCGGATAGATACGCAGTATTTT	NA	TRBJ2-3	NA	TRBV20-1
CASSLNAGQPQHF	TGCGCCAGCAGCCTAAATGCAGGTCAGCCCCAGCATTTT	many	TRBJ1-5	NA	TRBV5-1
CASKARRSREGGNADTQYF	TGTGCCAGCAAGGCGAGGCGTTCGCGGGAGGGAGGGAACGCAGATACGCAGTATTTT	few	TRBJ2-3	TRBD2	TRBV6-2/TRBV6-3
CASSEPGDTQYF	TGTGCCAGCAGTGAGCCCGGAGATACGCAGTATTTT	NA	TRBJ2-3	NA	TRBV28
CASSQSTSTTRQYF	TGTGCCAGCAGTCAATCGACTAGCACCACCAGGCAGTATTTT	few	TRBJ2-3	TRBD2	TRBV6-6
CASSAVGNTEAFF	TGTGCCAGCAGTGCCGTGGGGAACACTGAAGCTTTCTTT	few	TRBJ1-1	NA	TRBV2
CASSATSLAYNEQFF	TGTGCCAGCAGCGCAACTAGCTTGGCCTACAATGAGCAGTTCTTC	few	TRBJ2-1	NA	TRBV2
CAWSNSAIYNEQFF	TGTGCCTGGAGTAACTCAGCAATCTACAATGAGCAGTTCTTC	NA	TRBJ2-1	NA	TRBV30